The 11 T cell receptor beta chains below all came from one sample that was sequenced in a study of T cells in Graves' hyperthyroidism and ophthalmopathy. The source material, RNA transcripts, was used to amplify TCR beta CDR3 regions. Carried out on the TCR CDR3, a first-round RT-PCR used the HTBI primer set. Using its own MiXCR run on the multiplex PCR reads, TCRdb lists one record per CDR3 protein. The sample carries 300,000 to 350,000 distinct CDR3 sequences, 11% to 15% recorded once. The sequencing sample was made of blood. The receptors were sampled from a woman aged 30 to 39 with Graves' hyperthyroidism.

The rearrangement uses TRBV29-1 and TRBJ2-3; weak D call: TRBD2 (7 bases). The CDR3 is 16 residues long. Deletions cut 4 bases from V and 4 bases from J, with 21 bases between. Per the germline V gene, CDR1 is SQVTM and CDR2 is ANQGSEA. The CDR3 nucleotides are TGCAGCGTTGGGGGGGGGAGGGGGACTGCGGCAGATACGCAGTATTTT. This sequence encodes CSVGGGRGTAADTQYF.

This clonotype came up many times. V and J are TRBV7-6 and TRBJ2-1; 9 nucleotides line up with TRBD2. The CDR3 has 17 amino acids. The ends lost 2 bases at V and 9 bases at J; junction bases unmatched: 14. From germline, CDR1 is SGHVS and CDR2 FNYEAQ. CDR3 region: CASSLTLSGRLSGEQFF. Here the CDR3 DNA reads TGTGCCAGCAGCTTAACCTTAAGCGGGAGGTTATCGGGTGAGCAGTTCTTC.

This clonotype was detected ten times or more. The J gene is TRBJ2-5, the V gene TRBV11-2; 7 bases match TRBD1. The germline V gene encodes CDR1 SGHAT and CDR2 FQNNGV. With 4 bases clipped from V and 9 bases from J, the junction kept 8 bases outside the gene matches. The CDR3 is 13 amino acids. CDR3 protein: CASSSDRAAAQYF. The CDR3, as DNA: TGTGCCAGCAGCTCAGACAGGGCGGCGGCCCAGTACTTC.

This clonotype was counted many times. The genes are TRBV7-8 and TRBJ2-1; maybe TRBD2 (5 bases). This CDR3 has 17 residues. V lost 4 bases and J lost 6, with 22 bases in between. CDR1 is SGHVS and CDR2 is FQNEAQ in the germline V gene. CDR3 sequence reads: CASSSLLERKVSNEQFF. The CDR3 DNA follows: TGTGCCAGCAGCTCCCTCTTAGAGCGGAAGGTGAGCAATGAGCAGTTCTTC.

This clonotype was detected ten times or more. The genes are TRBV11-2 and TRBJ2-7; 8 nucleotides line up with TRBD2. The germline V gene has CDR1 SGHAT and CDR2 FQNNGV. The CDR3 has 14 residues. The J segment lost 5 bases and the V segment lost 10 bases, leaving 13 bases of the junction unmatched. Here the CDR3 reads CATTNGTRQNEQYF. DNA for the CDR3: TGTGCCACGACCAACGGGACTAGACAGAACGAGCAGTACTTC.

About this clonotype: Just one base apart from a much larger clone, this may be a read error. The chain carries TRBV15 and TRBJ2-2; tentative D call: TRBD2 (6 bases). Germline V CDR1 and CDR2: LNHNV, YYDKDF (reference sequence). The V and J ends lost 2 bases and 0 bases respectively, with 16 bases between them. The CDR3 consists of 18 residues. CDR3 DNA sequence: TGTGCCACCAGCAGATTACCTCGGGGGAGCTCGAACACCGGGGAGCTGTTTTTT. This translates into CATSRLPRGSSNTGELFF.

This clonotype was detected a few times. The chain is built from TRBV18 and TRBJ2-5; D is perhaps TRBD1 (6 bases). The CDR3 spans 16 residues. CDR1 is KGHSH and CDR2 is LQKENI in the germline V gene. Trimming removed 3 bases at V and 2 bases at J, with 16 bases between. The CDR3 region is CASSPSSDRRQETQYF. The CDR3 region has the DNA TGTGCCAGCTCACCTTCTTCGGACAGACGGCAAGAGACCCAGTACTTC.

In the case of this clonotype: At one of its ends the junction is not consistent with the germline gene, which may arise from a read error. J is TRBJ1-5 and V is TRBV7-7, with a tentative D call TRBD1 (6 bases). This CDR3 spans 18 amino acids. The V gene's germline CDR1 is SSHAT and CDR2 FNYEAQ (reference sequence). The CDR3 spells CASSLVGFAGTPNQPQHF. The CDR3 bases are TGTGCTAGCAGCTTAGTAGGATTTGCAGGGACACCAAATCAACCCCAGCATTTT. The variable domain in full, completed from reference TRBV7-7 and TRBJ1-5, reads GAGVSQSPRYKVTKRGQDVTLRCDPISSHATLYWYQQALGQGPEFLTYFNYEAQPDKSGLPSDRFSAERPEGSISTLTIQRTEQRDSAMYRCASSLVGFAGTPNQPQHFGDGTRLSIL.

This sequence joins TRBV20-1 and TRBJ2-3; D may be TRBD2 (6 bases). This CDR3 comprises 13 residues. The V end was cut by 3 bases, the J end by 0 bases, with 7 bases between. Germline CDR1 reads DFQATT; CDR2 reads SNEGSKA (reference sequence). The CDR3 DNA reads TGCAGTGCTAGGGGGACTAGCACAGATACGCAGTATTTT. Residues: CSARGTSTDTQYF.

At least ten counts were recorded for this clonotype. The V call is TRBV11-2, the J call TRBJ2-2; possibly TRBD1 for D (6 bases). This CDR3 is 16 amino acids long. V was trimmed by 5 bases and J by 2 bases, leaving 15 bases between them. CDR1 and CDR2 (germline): SGHAT, FQNNGV. The DNA for the CDR3 is TGTGCCAGCAGCGGCCGACAGGATTACAACACCGGGGAGCTGTTTTTT. It translates to CASSGRQDYNTGELFF.

The chain joins TRBV9 to TRBJ2-1, with D perhaps matching TRBD1 or TRBD2 (6 bases each). This CDR3 region has 14 residues. V was cut by 7 bases and J by 5 bases, with 16 bases left in between. Germline CDR1 SGDLS, CDR2 YYNGEE. The CDR3 loop reads CASQGLARNNEQFF. The CDR3 DNA is TGTGCCAGCCAGGGGCTAGCGCGTAACAATGAGCAGTTCTTC.